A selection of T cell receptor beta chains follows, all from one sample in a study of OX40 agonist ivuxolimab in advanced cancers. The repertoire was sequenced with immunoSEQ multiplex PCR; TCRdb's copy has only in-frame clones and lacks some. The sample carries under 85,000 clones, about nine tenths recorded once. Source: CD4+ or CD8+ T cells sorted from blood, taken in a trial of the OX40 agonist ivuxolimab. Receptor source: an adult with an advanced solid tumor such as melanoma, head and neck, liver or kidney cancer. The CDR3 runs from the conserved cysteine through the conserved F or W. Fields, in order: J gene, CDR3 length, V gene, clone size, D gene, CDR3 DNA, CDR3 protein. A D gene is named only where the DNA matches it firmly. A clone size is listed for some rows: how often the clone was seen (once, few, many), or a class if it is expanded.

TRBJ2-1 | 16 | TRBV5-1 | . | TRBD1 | TGCGCCAGCAGCTTGGTCTGGACAGGCTCCTACAATGAGCAGTTCTTC | CASSLVWTGSYNEQFF
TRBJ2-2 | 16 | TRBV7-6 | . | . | TGTGCCAGCAGCTTAGTTAGCGGACCGAACACCGGGGAGCTGTTTTTT | CASSLVSGPNTGELFF
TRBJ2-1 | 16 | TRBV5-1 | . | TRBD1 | TGCGCCAGCAGCCCCCGGACAGGCCAAACGGCCAATGAGCAGTTCTTC | CASSPRTGQTANEQFF
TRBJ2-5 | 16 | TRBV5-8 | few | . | TGTGCCAGCAGCTATGGGCGAGGGAGAGGCCAAGAGACCCAGTACTTC | CASSYGRGRGQETQYF
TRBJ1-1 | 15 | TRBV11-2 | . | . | TGTGCCAGCAGCTTAGAACTTCAGGGAGGCACTGAAGCTTTCTTT | CASSLELQGGTEAFF
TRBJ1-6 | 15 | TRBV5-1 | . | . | TGCGCCAGCAGCTTGGCCGGAAACTTCGATTCACCCCTCCACTTT | CASSLAGNFDSPLHF
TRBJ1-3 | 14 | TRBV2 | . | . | TGTGCCAGCAGTGGCCGGGACTCTGGAAACACCATATATTTT | CASSGRDSGNTIYF
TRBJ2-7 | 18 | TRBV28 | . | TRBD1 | TGTGCCAGCACCCCGACCGGGGGTCCCTGGACAGGGGGCTACGAGCAGTACTTC | CASTPTGGPWTGGYEQYF
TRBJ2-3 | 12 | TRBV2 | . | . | TGTGCCAGCAGTGAAGTGGGGGATACGCAGTATTTT | CASSEVGDTQYF
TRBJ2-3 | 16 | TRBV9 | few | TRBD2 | TGTGCCAGCAGCGTAGCTTTAGCGGGAGCAACAGATACGCAGTATTTT | CASSVALAGATDTQYF
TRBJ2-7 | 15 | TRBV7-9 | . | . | TGTGCCAGCAGCTTAGGACAGAATTTTTTGGACGAGCAGTACTTC | CASSLGQNFLDEQYF
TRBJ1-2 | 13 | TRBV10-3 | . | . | TGTGCCGGATCATATCAGGGCGGTTATGGCTACACCTTC | CAGSYQGGYGYTF
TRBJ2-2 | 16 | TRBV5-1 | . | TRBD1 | TGCGCCAGCAGCCCGACAGGGGACCCTAACACCGGGGAGCTGTTTTTT | CASSPTGDPNTGELFF
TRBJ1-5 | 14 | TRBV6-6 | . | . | TGTGCCAGCAGTTACTCATCAGGGGATCAGCCCCAGCATTTT | CASSYSSGDQPQHF
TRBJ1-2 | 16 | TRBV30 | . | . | TGTGCCTGGAGTGCCACCGAGTGGGGGGACTCTGATGGCTACACCTTC | CAWSATEWGDSDGYTF
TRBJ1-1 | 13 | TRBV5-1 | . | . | TGCGCCAGCAGCGGCAATTATGGGACTGAAGCTTTCTTT | CASSGNYGTEAFF
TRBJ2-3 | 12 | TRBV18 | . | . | TGTGCCAGCTCACCAAGGTCTGATACGCAGTATTTT | CASSPRSDTQYF
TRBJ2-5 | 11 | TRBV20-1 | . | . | TGCAGTGTCGCGCCGCGAGAGACCCAGTACTTC | CSVAPRETQYF
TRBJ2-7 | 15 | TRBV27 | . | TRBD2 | TGTGCCAGCAGTGTCATAGCGGGAGGGGAGTACGAGCAGTACTTC | CASSVIAGGEYEQYF
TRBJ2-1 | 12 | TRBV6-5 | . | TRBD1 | TGTGCCAGCAGTTTCGGACAGGGAACGCAGTTCTTC | CASSFGQGTQFF
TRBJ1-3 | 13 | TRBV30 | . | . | TGTGCCTCTGAAGGCCGGTCTGGAAACACCATATATTTT | CASEGRSGNTIYF
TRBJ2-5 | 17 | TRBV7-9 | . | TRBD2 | TGTGCCAGCAGCCGGGGACTAGCGGGAGGGGTGGAAGAGACCCAGTACTTC | CASSRGLAGGVEETQYF
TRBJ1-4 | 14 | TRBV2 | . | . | TGTGCCAGCAGCCTGGGGGGGGCTAATGAAAAACTGTTTTTT | CASSLGGANEKLFF
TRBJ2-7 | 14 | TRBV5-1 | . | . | TGCGCCAGCAGCTTGATAGTCGGGACCTACGAGCAGTACTTC | CASSLIVGTYEQYF
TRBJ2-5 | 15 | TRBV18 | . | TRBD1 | TGTGCCAGCTCACCCACCGGGACAGACTTAGAGACCCAGTACTTC | CASSPTGTDLETQYF
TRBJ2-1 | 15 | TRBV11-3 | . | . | TGTGCCAGCAGCTTAGCATTGGGCAACTACAATGAGCAGTTCTTC | CASSLALGNYNEQFF
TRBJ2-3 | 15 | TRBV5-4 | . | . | TGTGCCAGCAGCGGGTCTATGGGAAGCACAGATACGCAGTATTTT | CASSGSMGSTDTQYF
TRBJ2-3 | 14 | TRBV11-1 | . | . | TGTGCCAGCAGCTCCCGGGGCCTTGGAGATACGCAGTATTTT | CASSSRGLGDTQYF
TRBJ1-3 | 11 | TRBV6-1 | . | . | TGTGCCAGCGGCCGGGGAAACACCATATATTTT | CASGRGNTIYF
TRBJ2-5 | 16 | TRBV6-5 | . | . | TGTGCCAGCAGTTACGGAGGCGGGAAGGGAGGAGAGACCCAGTACTTC | CASSYGGGKGGETQYF
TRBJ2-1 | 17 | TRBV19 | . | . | TGTGCCAGTAGTAGGACCCGGGGCCCGAGCTCCTACAATGAGCAGTTCTTC | CASSRTRGPSSYNEQFF
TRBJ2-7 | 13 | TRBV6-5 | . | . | TGTGCCAGCAGTTACTCGAGTCAGTACGAGCAGTACTTC | CASSYSSQYEQYF
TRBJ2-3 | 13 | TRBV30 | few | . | TGTGCCTGGAGTAGGGGGGCAAAAGATACGCAGTATTTT | CAWSRGAKDTQYF
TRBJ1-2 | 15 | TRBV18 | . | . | TGTGCCAGCTCACCCGGACAAGTTACTAACTATGGCTACACCTTC | CASSPGQVTNYGYTF
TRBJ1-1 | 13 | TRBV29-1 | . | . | TGCAGCGTTAGAGACACCCGGGGTGCCGAAGTTTTCTTT | CSVRDTRGAEVFF
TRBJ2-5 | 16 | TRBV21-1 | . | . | TGTGCCAGCAGGCCGGGGACAGGGGGCCCAGAAGAGACCCAGTACTTC | CASRPGTGGPEETQYF
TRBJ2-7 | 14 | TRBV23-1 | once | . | TGCGCCAGCAAACGACTACCCGCTTACTACGAGCAGTACTTC | CASKRLPAYYEQYF
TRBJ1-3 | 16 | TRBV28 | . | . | TGTGCCAGCAGTTTTTGGGCCACCAGCTCTGGAAACACCATATATTTT | CASSFWATSSGNTIYF
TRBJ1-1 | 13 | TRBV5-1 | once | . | TGCGCCAGCAGCTTAACCATGAACACTGAAGCTTTCTTT | CASSLTMNTEAFF
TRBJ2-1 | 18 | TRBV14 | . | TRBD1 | TGTGCCAGCAGTCGACTTTCACAGGGGGTTAGCTCCTACAATGAGCAGTTCTTC | CASSRLSQGVSSYNEQFF
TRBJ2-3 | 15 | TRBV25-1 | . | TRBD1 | TGTGCCAGCAGTGAAACAGGGGAAGAATCAGATACGCAGTATTTT | CASSETGEESDTQYF
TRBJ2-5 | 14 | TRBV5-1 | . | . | TGCGCCAGCAGCGCCGGGAGTACGCAAGAGACCCAGTACTTC | CASSAGSTQETQYF
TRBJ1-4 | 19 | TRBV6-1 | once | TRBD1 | TGTGCCAGCAGTGGTCCTAGGACAGGGGGGCAGATTCGCGGTGAAAAACTGTTTTTT | CASSGPRTGGQIRGEKLFF
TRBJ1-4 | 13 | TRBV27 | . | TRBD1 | TGTGCCAGCAGACGCAGGGGGCATGAAAAACTGTTTTTT | CASRRRGHEKLFF
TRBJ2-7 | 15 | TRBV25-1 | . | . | TGTGCCAGCAGTGGATTAACCGGGCGAAACACCGAGCAGTACTTC | CASSGLTGRNTEQYF
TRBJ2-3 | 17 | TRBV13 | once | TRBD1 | TGTGCCAGCAGCCTCTTTGCTGGGACAGGGGTTGAAGATACGCAGTATTTT | CASSLFAGTGVEDTQYF